What follows describes a single TCR beta chain. Produced via immunoSEQ multiplex PCR; TCRdb's table is partial and in-frame only. Of approximately 94,000 clones in the sample, around 96% were seen once. The data belong to a study of technical replicates of blood from several donors. The V gene's germline CDR1 is SQVTM and CDR2 ANQGSEA. The CDR3 is made up of 14 amino acids. The trim removed 2 bases at V and 3 bases at J, leaving 6 bases unmatched. V and J are TRBV29-1 and TRBJ2-7; TRBD2 agrees at 8 bases. This receptor was identified in a human donor in good health. The sample taken for sequencing was T cells isolated from PBMCs. CDR3 sequence reads: CSVERSGSGYEQYF. The CDR3 DNA reads as TGCAGCGTTGAAAGGAGCGGGAGCGGCTACGAGCAGTACTTC.